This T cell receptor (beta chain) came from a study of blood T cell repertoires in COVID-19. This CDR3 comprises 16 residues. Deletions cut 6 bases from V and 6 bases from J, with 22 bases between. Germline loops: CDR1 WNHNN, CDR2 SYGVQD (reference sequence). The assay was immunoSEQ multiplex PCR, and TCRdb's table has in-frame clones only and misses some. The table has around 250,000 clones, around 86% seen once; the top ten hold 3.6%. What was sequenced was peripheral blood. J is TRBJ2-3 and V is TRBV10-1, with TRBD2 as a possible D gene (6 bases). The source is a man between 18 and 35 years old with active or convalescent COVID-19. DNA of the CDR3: TGCGCCAGCAGCCGCTCCCCTAGCTGGGGGAGGGATACGCAGTATTTT. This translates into CASSRSPSWGRDTQYF.